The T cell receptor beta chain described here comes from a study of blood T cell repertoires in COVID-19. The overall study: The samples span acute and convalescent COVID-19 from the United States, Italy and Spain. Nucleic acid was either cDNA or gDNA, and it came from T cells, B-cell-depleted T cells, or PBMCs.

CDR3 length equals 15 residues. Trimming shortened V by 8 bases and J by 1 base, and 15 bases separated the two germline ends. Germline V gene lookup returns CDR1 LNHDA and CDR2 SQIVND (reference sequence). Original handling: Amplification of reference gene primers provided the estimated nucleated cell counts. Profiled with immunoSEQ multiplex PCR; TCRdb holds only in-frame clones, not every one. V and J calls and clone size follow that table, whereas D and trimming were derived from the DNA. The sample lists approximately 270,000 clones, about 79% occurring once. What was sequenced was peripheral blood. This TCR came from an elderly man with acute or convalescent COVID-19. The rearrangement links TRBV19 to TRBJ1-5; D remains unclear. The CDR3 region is CASGFGLLSNQPQHF. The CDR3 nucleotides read TGTGCCAGTGGATTCGGACTCTTGAGCAATCAGCCCCAGCATTTT.